This note documents a single T cell receptor beta chain sequence. Original data processing: The assay estimated nucleated cells by amplifying reference gene primers. Data came from immunoSEQ multiplex PCR; TCRdb stores just in-frame clones and leaves some out. From that table come the V and J calls and clone size; the DNA was used to work out D and trimming. The sample contains about 140,000 clones, roughly 86% of which appear only once. These data belong to a study of blood T cell repertoires in COVID-19. At the level of the study: The study drew acute and convalescent COVID-19 samples from the United States, Italy and Spain. PBMCs, B-cell-depleted T cells, or T cells were the source of the cDNA or gDNA that made up the material.

Sequencing was done on a sample of peripheral blood. The TCR was taken from a man aged 70 or older with acute or convalescent COVID-19.

The CDR3 reads CASSQEIVRGSGETQYF. In DNA, the CDR3 is TGTGCCAGCAGCCAAGAAATTGTCCGGGGGTCGGGGGAGACCCAGTACTTC. The V call is TRBV3-1 (or the pseudogene TRBV3-2), the J call TRBJ2-5, with D tentatively TRBD2 (6 bases). The V end was cut by 0 bases, the J end by 5 bases, with 19 bases between. Germline-derived CDR1 and CDR2 are LGHDT and YNNKEL (reference sequence). CDR3 length equals 17 residues.